The 5 T cell receptor beta chains below all came from one sample that was sequenced in a study of cytomegalovirus exposure and HLA in healthy donors. Primers: 60 Vbeta forward and 13 Jbeta reverse. Assay used: immunoSEQ multiplex PCR; TCRdb lists only in-frame clones, some missing. This repertoire shows some 150,000 clones, 73% found once; its top ten account for around 15%. Sequencing was performed on PBMCs. These TCRs come from a human donor in good health.

This clone was recorded a few times. The rearrangement joins TRBV9 to TRBJ2-7; no clear D gene. The V and J ends lost 0 bases and 6 bases respectively, with 16 bases between them. The germline gives CDR1 SGDLS, CDR2 YYNGEE. The length of the CDR3 is 15 residues. The CDR3 bases are TGTGCCAGCAGCGTAGACCCTAGACCTCTTTCCGAGCAGTACTTC. This encodes CASSVDPRPLSEQYF.

This clone was recorded only once. V gene TRBV9 combines with J gene TRBJ1-1; TRBD1 might be the D (6 bases). V gave up 4 bases and J gave up 10 bases, with 17 bases separating them. Germline CDR1 and CDR2: SGDLS and YYNGEE. This CDR3 comprises 13 residues. CDR3 coding DNA: TGTGCCAGCAGCCCCGAGGGGGGGCGTAGAGCTTTCTTT. This codes for CASSPEGGRRAFF.

The chain couples TRBV6-1 to TRBJ1-1; no reliable D call. CDR3 size: 13 residues. Germline assignment: CDR1 MNHNS and CDR2 SASEGT. V was clipped by 5 bases and J by 1 base, with 8 bases between them. The CDR3 coding sequence is TGTGCCAGCAGTCTACTCGGGAACACTGAAGCTTTCTTT. Protein product: CASSLLGNTEAFF.

V gene TRBV6-5 combines with J gene TRBJ1-4; 7 bases align to TRBD1. The ends lost 6 bases at V and 4 bases at J; junction bases unmatched: 5. Germline V lookup: CDR1 MNHEY, CDR2 SVGAGI. The length of the CDR3 is 14 residues. The CDR3 DNA follows: TGTGCCAGCAGCCCGACAGGGTTTAATGAAAAACTGTTTTTT. This translates into CASSPTGFNEKLFF.

The genes are TRBV5-4 and TRBJ2-7; TRBD1 matches at 10 bases. Losses at the gene ends were 0 bases for V and 3 bases for J; bases not matched to a gene: 3. This CDR3 spans 15 amino acids. CDR1 and CDR2 from the germline V gene are SGHNT and YYREEE (reference sequence). The CDR3 reads CASSLDGTGVYEQYF. In DNA, the CDR3 is TGTGCCAGCAGCTTGGACGGGACAGGGGTCTACGAGCAGTACTTC.